Below, one T cell receptor beta chain is given with its context. Its antigen is not known. This entry belongs to a study of hypomethylating agent response in myelodysplastic syndrome. The germline V gene has CDR1 KGHSH and CDR2 LQKENI. CDR3 size: 13 residues. V was pared by 6 bases and J by 3 bases, with 3 bases of the junction left unmatched. Overall study findings and caveats: Analysis covered a small cohort of just about ten patients.

Using immunoSEQ multiplex PCR, the repertoire was profiled, and TCRdb retains in-frame clones only, with some absent. This table holds 4,500 to 5,500 clones, about 80% found once. This TCR came from a human donor with myelodysplastic syndrome. Sequencing used bone marrow, obtained before or after starting hypomethylating agent treatment for myelodysplastic syndrome (not recorded which). V usage is TRBV18 and J usage is TRBJ2-5; 8 nucleotides match TRBD1. The CDR3 loop reads CASSIQGEETQYF. In DNA form, the CDR3 reads TGTGCCAGCTCCATACAGGGGGAAGAGACCCAGTACTTC. The full variable domain, with the rest looked up from reference TRBV18 and TRBJ2-5, is NAGVMQNPRHLVRRRGQEARLRCSPMKGHSHVYWYRQLPEEGLKFMVYLQKENIIDESGMPKERFSAEFPKEGPSILRIQQVVRGDSAAYFCASSIQGEETQYFGPGTRLLVL.